A selection of T cell receptor beta chains follows, all from one sample in a study of CD8 T cells in ankylosing spondylitis. TCRdb analysed the 5' RACE reads with MiXCR anew, one entry per CDR3 protein. The repertoire consists of some 200,000 distinct CDR3 sequences, with roughly 13% occurring once and the leading ten covering approximately 15%. The sequenced material came from blood, either unsorted or a sorted T cell fraction (not recorded which). Receptor source: a male donor with ankylosing spondylitis or in good health (not recorded which). Both conserved end residues are part of each CDR3. The D gene is left open where the match is weak. Clone size is not always given. Where it is, it says once, few, many or a class for expanded clones.

V gene,J gene,CDR3 length,clone size,D gene,CDR3 DNA,CDR3 protein
TRBV12-3/TRBV12-4,TRBJ2-7,15,-,TRBD2,TGTGCCAGCAAGATGGCTAGCGGGCTCTCCTACGAGCAGTACTTC,CASKMASGLSYEQYF
TRBV5-5,TRBJ2-5,15,once,TRBD1,TGTGCCAGCAGCTTGCCAGGGGGCGGGCGGGAGACCCAGTACTTC,CASSLPGGGRETQYF
TRBV6-1,TRBJ2-7,15,-,TRBD1,TGTGCCAGCAGCCCTAGAGGACAGGGGGGCTACGAGCAGTACTTC,CASSPRGQGGYEQYF
TRBV29-1,TRBJ2-3,14,-,TRBD1,TGCAGCGTTGACCCCGGGACAGGGGGTAATACGCAGTATTTT,CSVDPGTGGNTQYF
TRBV7-6,TRBJ2-1,14,-,TRBD1,TGTGCCAGCAGCTCGGGACAGGGGGCAGATGAGCAGTTCTTC,CASSSGQGADEQFF
TRBV5-1,TRBJ1-1,15,-,-,TGCGCCAGCAGCGGAAGGCAGGGGCCGGGCACTGAAGCTTTCTTT,CASSGRQGPGTEAFF
TRBV7-9,TRBJ2-2,14,-,-,TGTGCCAGCAGCCACTCCTCTAGAACCGGGGAGCTGTTTTTT,CASSHSSRTGELFF
TRBV6-6,TRBJ1-1,10,few,-,TGTGCCAGCAGAGGAGGTGAAGCTTTCTTT,CASRGGEAFF
TRBV27,TRBJ1-1,13,-,-,TGTGCCAGCAGTTTATCGATCAACACTGAAGCTTTCTTT,CASSLSINTEAFF
TRBV4-1,TRBJ2-7,16,few,TRBD1,TGCGCCAGCAGCCAAAATCCCCGGACAGGAACCTACGAGCAGTACTTC,CASSQNPRTGTYEQYF
TRBV27,TRBJ2-5,13,few,-,TGTGCCAGCAGTTTAGCCAGGGAAGAGACCCAGTACTTC,CASSLAREETQYF
TRBV7-8,TRBJ2-1,19,-,-,TGTGCCAGCAGCTTATGGTTGTTCGGGGCGGGGGCCGCAAGATATGAGCAGTTCTTC,CASSLWLFGAGAARYEQFF